This T cell receptor beta chain is drawn from a study of CD8 T cells in Susac syndrome. RNA totalling about 0.5 to 1 ug underwent reverse transcription with random hexamers. A multiplex approach, immunoSEQ multiplex PCR, amplified TCR beta CDR3 across 54 Vbeta and 13 Jbeta. TCRdb re-called the immunoSEQ multiplex PCR reads through MiXCR, storing one row per CDR3 protein. The data contain fewer than 200,000 distinct CDR3 sequences, about 95% of them singletons. This clonotype was recorded once. The germline gives CDR1 SQVTM, CDR2 ANQGSEA. V dropped 7 bases and J dropped 3 bases, with 12 bases sitting between them. The CDR3 is 13 amino acids.

Sequencing was done on a sample of CD8+ T cells from PBMCs. The source of this sequence is a human donor with multiple sclerosis. The rearrangement joins TRBV29-1 to TRBJ2-2, with D perhaps matching TRBD1 (6 bases). The CDR3 spells CSAIRGDTGELFF. DNA of the CDR3: TGCAGCGCCATCAGGGGAGACACCGGGGAGCTGTTTTTT.